The clone carrying this TCR beta chain showed up many times. In TCRdb, the RT-PCR reads were re-called with MiXCR into one record per CDR3 protein. The sample includes approximately 720,000 distinct CDR3 sequences, 14% of them seen just once. The CDR3 runs to 13 residues. Germline CDR1 and CDR2: SQVTM and ANQGSEA. Trimming pared 5 bases from V and 2 bases from J, leaving 7 bases between. Sequenced input: memory CD4+ T cells from blood. The TCR comes from a female donor in good health, serving as a healthy control. The chain has TRBV29-1 and TRBJ2-6; D uncertain. CDR3 coding DNA: TGCAGCGTTTCAACTACTGGGGCCAACGTCCTGACTTTC. Its protein product is CSVSTTGANVLTF.